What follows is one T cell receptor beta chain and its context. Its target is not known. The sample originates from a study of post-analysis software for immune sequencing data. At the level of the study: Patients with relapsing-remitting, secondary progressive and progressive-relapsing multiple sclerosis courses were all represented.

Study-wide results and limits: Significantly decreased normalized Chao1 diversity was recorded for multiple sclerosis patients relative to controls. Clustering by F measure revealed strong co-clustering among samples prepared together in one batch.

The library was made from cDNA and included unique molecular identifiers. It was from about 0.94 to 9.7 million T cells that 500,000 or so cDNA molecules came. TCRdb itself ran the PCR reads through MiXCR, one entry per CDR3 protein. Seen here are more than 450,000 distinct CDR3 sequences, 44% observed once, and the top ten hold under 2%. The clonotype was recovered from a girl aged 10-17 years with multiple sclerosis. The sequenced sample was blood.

The CDR3 protein is CASSVDSKYNQPQHF. The CDR3, as DNA: TGTGCCAGCAGTGTAGACAGTAAATACAATCAGCCCCAGCATTTT. This chain joins TRBV2 and TRBJ1-5; a weak D match, TRBD1 (5 bases). V gave up 4 bases and J gave up 3 bases, with 13 bases separating them. CDR3 size: 15 residues. Per the germline V gene, CDR1 is SNHLY and CDR2 is FYNNEI.